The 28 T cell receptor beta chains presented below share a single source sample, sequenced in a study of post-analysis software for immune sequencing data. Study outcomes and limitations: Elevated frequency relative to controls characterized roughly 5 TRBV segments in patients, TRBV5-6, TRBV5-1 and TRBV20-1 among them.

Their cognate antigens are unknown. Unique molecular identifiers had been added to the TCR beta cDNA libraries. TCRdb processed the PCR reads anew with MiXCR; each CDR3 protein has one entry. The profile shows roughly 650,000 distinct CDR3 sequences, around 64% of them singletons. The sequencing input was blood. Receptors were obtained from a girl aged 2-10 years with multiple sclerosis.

CDR3 sequence: CASSLGLTGEQYF. The CDR3, as DNA: TGTGCCAGCAGCTTAGGGCTGACAGGCGAGCAGTACTTC. The V and J genes are TRBV7-9 and TRBJ2-7, with D possibly being TRBD1 (6 bases). The V end lost 1 base, the J end lost 6 bases, and 10 bases lay between the germline ends. The length of the CDR3 is 13 residues. Germline V lookup: CDR1 SEHNR, CDR2 FQNEAQ (reference sequence). Supplemented by reference TRBV7-9 and TRBJ2-7, the full variable domain reads DTGVSQNPRHKITKRGQNVTFRCDPISEHNRLYWYRQTLGQGPEFLTYFQNEAQLEKSRLLSDRFSAERPKGSFSTLEIQRTEQGDSAMYLCASSLGLTGEQYFGPGTRLTVT.

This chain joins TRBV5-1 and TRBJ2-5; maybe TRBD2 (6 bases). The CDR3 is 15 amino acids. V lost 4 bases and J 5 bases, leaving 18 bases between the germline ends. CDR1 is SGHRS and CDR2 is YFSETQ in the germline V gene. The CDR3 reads CASSLFLRERETQYF. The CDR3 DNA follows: TGCGCCAGCAGCCTATTCCTCCGGGAGCGGGAGACCCAGTACTTC.

This chain's CDR3 is CSVLVEEGYEQYF. CDR3 DNA sequence: TGCAGCGTTTTGGTGGAGGAGGGCTACGAGCAGTACTTC. The chain combines TRBV29-1 with TRBJ2-7; D might be TRBD2 (6 bases). The CDR3 is 13 residues long. Germline CDR1 reads SQVTM; CDR2 reads ANQGSEA. With 5 bases removed from V and 3 bases from J, the gap between germline ends came to 14 bases.

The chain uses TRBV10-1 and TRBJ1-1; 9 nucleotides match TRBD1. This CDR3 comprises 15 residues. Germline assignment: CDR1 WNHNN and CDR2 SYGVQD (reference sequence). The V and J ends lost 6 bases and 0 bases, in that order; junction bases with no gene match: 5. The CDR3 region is CASSPRQGVNTEAFF. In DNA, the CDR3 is TGCGCCAGCAGCCCCCGACAGGGGGTGAACACTGAAGCTTTCTTT.

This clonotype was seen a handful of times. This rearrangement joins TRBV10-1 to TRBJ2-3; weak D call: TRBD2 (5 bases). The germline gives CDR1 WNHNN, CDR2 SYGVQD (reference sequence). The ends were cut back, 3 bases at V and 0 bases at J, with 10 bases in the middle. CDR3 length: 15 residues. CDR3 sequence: CASSDGGTSTDTQYF. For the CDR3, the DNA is TGCGCCAGCAGTGATGGAGGCACTAGCACAGATACGCAGTATTTT.

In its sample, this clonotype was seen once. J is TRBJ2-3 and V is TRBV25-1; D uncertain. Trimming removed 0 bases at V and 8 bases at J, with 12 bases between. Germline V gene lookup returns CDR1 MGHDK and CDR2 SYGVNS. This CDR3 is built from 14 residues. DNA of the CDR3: TGTGCCAGCAGTGAATACGAGGTTGCAGGTACGCAGTATTTT. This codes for CASSEYEVAGTQYF.

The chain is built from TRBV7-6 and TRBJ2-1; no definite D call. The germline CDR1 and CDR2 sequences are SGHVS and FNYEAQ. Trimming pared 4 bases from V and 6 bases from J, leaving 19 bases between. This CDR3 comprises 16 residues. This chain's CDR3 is CASSSSMVGRANEQFF. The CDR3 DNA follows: TGTGCCAGCAGCTCAAGCATGGTAGGAAGGGCCAATGAGCAGTTCTTC.

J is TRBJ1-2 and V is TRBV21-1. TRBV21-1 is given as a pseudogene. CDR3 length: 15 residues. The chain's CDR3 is CAGSKGVAANYGYTF. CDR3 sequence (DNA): TGTGCCGGCAGCAAAGGGGTAGCTGCAAACTATGGCTACACCTTC.

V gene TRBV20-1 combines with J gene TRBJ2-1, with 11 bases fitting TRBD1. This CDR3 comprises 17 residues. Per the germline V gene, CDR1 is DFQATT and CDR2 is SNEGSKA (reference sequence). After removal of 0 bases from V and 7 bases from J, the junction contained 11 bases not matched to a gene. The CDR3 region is CSARDTRPGQGGNEQFF. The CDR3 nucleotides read TGCAGTGCTAGAGATACCCGGCCGGGACAGGGGGGAAATGAGCAGTTCTTC.

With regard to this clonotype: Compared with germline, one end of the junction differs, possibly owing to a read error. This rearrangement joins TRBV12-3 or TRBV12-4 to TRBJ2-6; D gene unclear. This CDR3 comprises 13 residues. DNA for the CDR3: TGTGCTAGCACCTATTGGGGGGCCAACGTCCTGACTTTC. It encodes CASTYWGANVLTF.

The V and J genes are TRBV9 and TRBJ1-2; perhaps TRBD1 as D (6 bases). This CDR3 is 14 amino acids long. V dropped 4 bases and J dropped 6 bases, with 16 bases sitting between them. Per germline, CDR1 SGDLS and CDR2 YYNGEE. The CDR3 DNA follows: TGTGCCAGCAGCACAACAGGGTTCGGCAATGGCTACACCTTC. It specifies CASSTTGFGNGYTF.

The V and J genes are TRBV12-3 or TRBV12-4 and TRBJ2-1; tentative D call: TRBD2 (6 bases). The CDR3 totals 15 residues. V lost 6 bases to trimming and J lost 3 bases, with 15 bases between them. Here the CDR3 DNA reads TGTGCCAGCAGACTGGGACTGTCGGACTACAATGAGCAGTTCTTC. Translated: CASRLGLSDYNEQFF.

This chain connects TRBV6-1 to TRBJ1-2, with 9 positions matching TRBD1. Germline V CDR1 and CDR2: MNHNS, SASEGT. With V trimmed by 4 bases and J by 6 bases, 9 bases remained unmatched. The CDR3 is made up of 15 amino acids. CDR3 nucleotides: TGTGCCAGCAGTGGATGGGACAGGGAATACCATGGCTACACCTTC. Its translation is CASSGWDREYHGYTF.

The chain's CDR3 is CASSYSTGEFPYEQYF. CDR3 sequence (DNA): TGTGCCAGCAGTTACTCGACAGGGGAGTTCCCCTACGAGCAGTACTTC. The J gene is TRBJ2-7, the V gene TRBV6-5; 8 positions match TRBD1. Per the germline V gene, CDR1 is MNHEY and CDR2 is SVGAGI. The J segment lost 2 bases and the V segment lost 0 bases, leaving 6 bases of the junction unmatched. The CDR3 has 16 amino acids.

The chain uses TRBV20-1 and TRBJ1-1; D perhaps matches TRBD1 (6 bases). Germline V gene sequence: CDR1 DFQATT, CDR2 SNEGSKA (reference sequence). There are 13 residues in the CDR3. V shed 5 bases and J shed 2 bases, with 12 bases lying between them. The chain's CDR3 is CSAQPGDNTEAFF. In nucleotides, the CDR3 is TGCAGTGCTCAACCAGGGGACAACACTGAAGCTTTCTTT.

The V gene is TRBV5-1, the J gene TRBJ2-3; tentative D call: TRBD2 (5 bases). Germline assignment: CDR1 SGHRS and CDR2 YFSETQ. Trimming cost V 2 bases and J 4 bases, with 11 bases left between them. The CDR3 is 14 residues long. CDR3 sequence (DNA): TGCGCCAGCAGCTTTCTAGCTTTCGCAGATACGCAGTATTTT. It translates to CASSFLAFADTQYF.

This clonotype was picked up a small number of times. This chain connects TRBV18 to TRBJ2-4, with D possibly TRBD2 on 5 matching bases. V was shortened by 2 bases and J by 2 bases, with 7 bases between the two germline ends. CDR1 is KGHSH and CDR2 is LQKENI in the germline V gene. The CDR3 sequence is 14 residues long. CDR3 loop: CASSPAGSKNIQYF. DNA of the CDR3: TGTGCCAGCTCACCAGCGGGTTCCAAAAACATTCAGTACTTC.

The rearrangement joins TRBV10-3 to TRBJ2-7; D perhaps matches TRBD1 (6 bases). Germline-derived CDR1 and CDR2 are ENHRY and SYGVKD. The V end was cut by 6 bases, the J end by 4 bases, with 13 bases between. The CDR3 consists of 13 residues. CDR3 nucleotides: TGTGCCATCAGCCCCGACAGGACATACGAGCAGTACTTC. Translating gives CAISPDRTYEQYF.

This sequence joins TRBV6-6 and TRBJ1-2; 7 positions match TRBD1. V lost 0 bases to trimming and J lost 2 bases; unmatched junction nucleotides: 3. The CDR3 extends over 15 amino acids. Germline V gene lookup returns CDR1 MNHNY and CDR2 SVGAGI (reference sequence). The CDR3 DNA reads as TGTGCCAGCAGTTACTCAGGGGGCGAAAACTATGGCTACACCTTC. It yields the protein CASSYSGGENYGYTF.

The chain's CDR3 is CSASSRLNVTYEQYF. Here the CDR3 DNA reads TGCAGTGCCTCCTCTCGACTCAATGTGACCTACGAGCAGTACTTC. The chain links TRBV20-1 to TRBJ2-4, with unresolved D. The J call is in doubt because the DNA end fits TRBJ2-7 better. CDR1 is DFQATT and CDR2 is SNEGSKA in the germline V gene (reference sequence). The CDR3 runs to 15 residues.

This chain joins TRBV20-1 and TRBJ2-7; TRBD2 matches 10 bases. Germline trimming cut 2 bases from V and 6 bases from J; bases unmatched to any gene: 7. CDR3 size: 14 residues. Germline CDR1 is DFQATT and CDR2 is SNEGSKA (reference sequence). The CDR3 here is CSARHGTSDPEQYF. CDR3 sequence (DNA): TGCAGTGCTAGACATGGGACTAGCGATCCCGAGCAGTACTTC.

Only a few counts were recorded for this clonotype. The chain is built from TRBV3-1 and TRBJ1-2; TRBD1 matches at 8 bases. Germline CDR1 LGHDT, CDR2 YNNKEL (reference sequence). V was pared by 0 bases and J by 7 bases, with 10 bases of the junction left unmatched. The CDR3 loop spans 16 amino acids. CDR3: CASSQDPGQVPLGYTF. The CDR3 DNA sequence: TGTGCCAGCAGCCAAGATCCGGGACAGGTTCCTCTTGGCTACACCTTC.

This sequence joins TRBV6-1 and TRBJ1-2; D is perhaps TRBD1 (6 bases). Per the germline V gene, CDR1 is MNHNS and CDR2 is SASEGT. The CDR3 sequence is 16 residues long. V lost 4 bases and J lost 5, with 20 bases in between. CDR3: CASSVGPGDLGYGYTF. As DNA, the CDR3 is TGTGCCAGCAGTGTCGGTCCAGGGGACCTTGGGTATGGCTACACCTTC.

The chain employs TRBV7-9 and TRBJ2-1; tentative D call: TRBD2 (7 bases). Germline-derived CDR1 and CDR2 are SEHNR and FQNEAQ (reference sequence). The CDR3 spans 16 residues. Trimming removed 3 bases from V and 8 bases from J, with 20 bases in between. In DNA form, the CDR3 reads TGTGCCAGCAGCTTGGGTCCGGGACGGGGGGCGCATGAGCAGTTCTTC. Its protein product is CASSLGPGRGAHEQFF.

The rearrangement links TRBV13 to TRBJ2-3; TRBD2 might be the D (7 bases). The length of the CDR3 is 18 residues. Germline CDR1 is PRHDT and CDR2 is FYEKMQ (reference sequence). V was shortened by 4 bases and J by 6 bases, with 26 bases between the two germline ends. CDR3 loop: CASSSKGGGPIRYDTQYF. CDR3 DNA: TGTGCCAGCAGCTCCAAGGGAGGGGGACCCATTCGATATGATACGCAGTATTTT.

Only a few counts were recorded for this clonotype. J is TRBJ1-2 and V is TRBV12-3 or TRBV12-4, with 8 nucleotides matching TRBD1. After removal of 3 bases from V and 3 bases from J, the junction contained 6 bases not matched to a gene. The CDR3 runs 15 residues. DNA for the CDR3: TGTGCCAGCAGTTTGGCTGGACAGGGTGACTATGGCTACACCTTC. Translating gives CASSLAGQGDYGYTF.

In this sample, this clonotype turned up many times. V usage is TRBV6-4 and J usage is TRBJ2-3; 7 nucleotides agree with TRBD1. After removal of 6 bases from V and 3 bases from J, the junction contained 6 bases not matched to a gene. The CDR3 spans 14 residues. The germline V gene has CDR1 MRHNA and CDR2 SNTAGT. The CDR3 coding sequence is TGTGCCAGCAGCCGGGACAGCGATACAGATACGCAGTATTTT. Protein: CASSRDSDTDTQYF.

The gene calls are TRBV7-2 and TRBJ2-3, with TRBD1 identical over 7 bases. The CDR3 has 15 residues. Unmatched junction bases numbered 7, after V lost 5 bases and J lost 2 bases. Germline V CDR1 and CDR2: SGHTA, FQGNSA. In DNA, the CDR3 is TGTGCCAGCAGCCCCCGACAGGGTCCCACAGATACGCAGTATTTT. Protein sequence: CASSPRQGPTDTQYF.